The text below deals with one TCR beta chain. This sample is part of a study of blood T cell repertoires in COVID-19. Study summary: Samples representing acute and convalescent COVID-19 were sourced from the United States, Italy and Spain. Sources were T cells, B-cell-depleted T cells, or PBMCs; the material itself was cDNA or gDNA.

With 1 base removed from V and 0 bases from J, the gap between germline ends came to 6 bases. Germline V gene sequence: CDR1 LNHDA, CDR2 SQIVND (reference sequence). The CDR3 contains 15 residues. Authors' processing steps: By means of reference gene primer amplification, nucleated cell counts were estimated. Only in-frame clones appear in the TCRdb table, and some are missing; sequencing was by immunoSEQ multiplex PCR. V, J and clone size are those of that table, while D and trimming were read from the DNA. Of 250,000 to 350,000 clones listed, 85% to 90% are singletons. This chain connects TRBV19 to TRBJ2-2; D gene uncertain. The clonotype was recovered from a woman between 45 and 65 years old with COVID-19, enrolled during active disease. Sequenced sample: peripheral blood. The CDR3: CASSIGASNTGELFF. CDR3 coding DNA: TGTGCCAGTAGTATAGGGGCCTCGAACACCGGGGAGCTGTTTTTT.